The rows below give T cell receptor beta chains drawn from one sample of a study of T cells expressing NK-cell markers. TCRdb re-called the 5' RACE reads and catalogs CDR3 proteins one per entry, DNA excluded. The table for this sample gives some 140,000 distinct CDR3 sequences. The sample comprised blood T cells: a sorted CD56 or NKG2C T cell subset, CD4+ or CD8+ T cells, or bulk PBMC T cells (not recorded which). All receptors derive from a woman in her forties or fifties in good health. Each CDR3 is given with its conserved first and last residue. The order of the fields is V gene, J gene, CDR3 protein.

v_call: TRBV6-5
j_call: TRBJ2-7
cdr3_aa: CASSSSGRAYEQYF

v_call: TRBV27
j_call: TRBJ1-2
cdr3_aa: CASSLGGKGYTF

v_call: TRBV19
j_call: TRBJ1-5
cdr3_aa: CASSIPTGINQPQHF

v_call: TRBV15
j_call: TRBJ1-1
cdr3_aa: CATSSELVFTTAMRGAFF

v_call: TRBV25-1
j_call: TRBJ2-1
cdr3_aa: CASKLAGGQFF

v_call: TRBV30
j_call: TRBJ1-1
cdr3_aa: CAWSNWNTEAFF

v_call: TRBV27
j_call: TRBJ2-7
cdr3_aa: CASSLGPNSEQYF

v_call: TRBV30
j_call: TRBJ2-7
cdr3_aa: CAWSVGAAYEQYF

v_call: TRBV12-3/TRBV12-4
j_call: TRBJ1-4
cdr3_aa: CASRKREVEKLFF

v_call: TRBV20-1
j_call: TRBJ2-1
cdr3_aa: CSAHVAHGVYNEQFF

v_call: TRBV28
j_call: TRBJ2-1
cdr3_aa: CASSLSIAGGPSEQFF

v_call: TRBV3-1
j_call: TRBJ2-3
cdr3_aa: CASSQVWRLAAHTDTQYF

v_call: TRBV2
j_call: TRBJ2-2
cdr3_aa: CATIVPRTNTGELFF

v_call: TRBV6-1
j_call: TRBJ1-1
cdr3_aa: CASSEADRVEAFF

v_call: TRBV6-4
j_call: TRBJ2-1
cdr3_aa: CASAGTETREQFF

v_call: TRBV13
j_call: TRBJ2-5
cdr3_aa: CASSWGTQETQYF

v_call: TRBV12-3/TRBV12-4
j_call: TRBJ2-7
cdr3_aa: CASRLATSYEQYF

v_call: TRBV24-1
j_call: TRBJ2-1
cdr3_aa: CATSDWELDEQFF

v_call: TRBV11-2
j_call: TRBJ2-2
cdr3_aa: CASSIFKRELFF